Listed below are T cell receptor beta chains from one sample, sequenced in a study of OX40 agonist ivuxolimab in advanced cancers. The repertoire was sequenced with immunoSEQ multiplex PCR; TCRdb's copy has only in-frame clones and lacks some. The sample shows roughly 55,000 clones, roughly 80% of them seen only once. Sequenced here: CD4+ or CD8+ T cells sorted from blood, sampled in a trial of the OX40 agonist ivuxolimab. The receptors here all came from an adult with an advanced solid tumor such as melanoma, head and neck, liver or kidney cancer. The CDR3 runs from the conserved cysteine through the conserved F or W. Each record gives: J gene, V gene, clone size, D gene, CDR3 DNA, CDR3 protein. The D gene is left open where the match is weak. The size entry is marked missing in some rows and otherwise reads once, few, many or a size class.

j_gene: TRBJ2-5
v_gene: TRBV5-1
abundance: -
d_gene: TRBD2
CDR3nt: TGCGCCAGCAGCCCCGGGCCTTCTAGCGGGGGGGTCGGAGAGACCCAGTACTTC
CDR3aa: CASSPGPSSGGVGETQYF

j_gene: TRBJ2-3
v_gene: TRBV27
abundance: -
d_gene: -
CDR3nt: TGTGTGACGAGGACGGGGGCCGATACGCAGTATTTT
CDR3aa: CVTRTGADTQYF

j_gene: TRBJ1-5
v_gene: TRBV6-6
abundance: -
d_gene: -
CDR3nt: TGTGCCAGCAGTTATATGGGGAATCAGCCCCAGCATTTT
CDR3aa: CASSYMGNQPQHF

j_gene: TRBJ1-3
v_gene: TRBV27
abundance: few
d_gene: -
CDR3nt: TGTGCCAGCAGATCTCAGAGCTCTGGAAACACCATATATTTT
CDR3aa: CASRSQSSGNTIYF

j_gene: TRBJ2-1
v_gene: TRBV5-6
abundance: -
d_gene: TRBD2
CDR3nt: TGTGCCAGTAGCGTACTAGCGGGGTTTACCTACAATGAGCAGTTCTTC
CDR3aa: CASSVLAGFTYNEQFF

j_gene: TRBJ2-3
v_gene: TRBV27
abundance: -
d_gene: -
CDR3nt: TGTGCCAGCAGTTTAAGGATCGGGGGCAGGGTCACAGATACGCAGTATTTT
CDR3aa: CASSLRIGGRVTDTQYF

j_gene: TRBJ2-7
v_gene: TRBV5-1
abundance: -
d_gene: TRBD2
CDR3nt: TGCGCCAGCAGCTCCAATAGCGGGAGGAATCTCGAGCAGTACTTC
CDR3aa: CASSSNSGRNLEQYF

j_gene: TRBJ2-1
v_gene: TRBV29-1
abundance: -
d_gene: -
CDR3nt: TGCAGCGTTGCGGCCTATGAGCAGTTCTTC
CDR3aa: CSVAAYEQFF

j_gene: TRBJ1-4
v_gene: TRBV19
abundance: once
d_gene: TRBD1
CDR3nt: TGTGCCAGTGCGGACAGGGGGAGATCAACTAATGAAAAACTGTTTTTT
CDR3aa: CASADRGRSTNEKLFF

j_gene: TRBJ1-5
v_gene: TRBV5-1
abundance: -
d_gene: -
CDR3nt: TGCGCCAGCAGCCCGTCGGGACCCGAGACGCCCCAGCATTTT
CDR3aa: CASSPSGPETPQHF

j_gene: TRBJ1-1
v_gene: TRBV5-6
abundance: -
d_gene: -
CDR3nt: TGTGCCAGCAGCTTGGCCGTGAGGCTTAACACTGAAGCTTTCTTT
CDR3aa: CASSLAVRLNTEAFF

j_gene: TRBJ2-1
v_gene: TRBV5-1
abundance: -
d_gene: TRBD1
CDR3nt: TGCGCCAGCAGCTTGGCTCGGACAGGGGGCTCCTACAATGAGCAGTTCTTC
CDR3aa: CASSLARTGGSYNEQFF

j_gene: TRBJ2-2
v_gene: TRBV18
abundance: once
d_gene: TRBD2
CDR3nt: TGTGCCAGCTCCGGGAGGGACACCGGGGAGCTGTTTTTT
CDR3aa: CASSGRDTGELFF

j_gene: TRBJ2-1
v_gene: TRBV5-1
abundance: -
d_gene: TRBD2
CDR3nt: TGCGCCAGCAGCTTGGTGGGCCGGGCAGCGGGGGATCCCTACAATGAGCAGTTCTTC
CDR3aa: CASSLVGRAAGDPYNEQFF

j_gene: TRBJ1-1
v_gene: TRBV7-3
abundance: few
d_gene: -
CDR3nt: TGTGCCAGCAGCTTCGGGGGGGCGAGGAACACTGAAGCTTTCTTT
CDR3aa: CASSFGGARNTEAFF

j_gene: TRBJ2-5
v_gene: TRBV18
abundance: -
d_gene: -
CDR3nt: TGTGCCAGCTCACCCTCGCGCACGGGAGCTCAAGAGACCCAGTACTTC
CDR3aa: CASSPSRTGAQETQYF

j_gene: TRBJ1-6
v_gene: TRBV30
abundance: -
d_gene: -
CDR3nt: TGTGCCTGGAGTCCCCCCCCCAGGGGCTCACCCCTCCACTTT
CDR3aa: CAWSPPPRGSPLHF

j_gene: TRBJ1-2
v_gene: TRBV4-1
abundance: -
d_gene: TRBD1
CDR3nt: TGCGCCAGCAGCTCCTCGTCAGGGGGCAGTCTCTATGGCTACACCTTC
CDR3aa: CASSSSSGGSLYGYTF

j_gene: TRBJ1-2
v_gene: TRBV29-1
abundance: -
d_gene: -
CDR3nt: TGCAGCGGCCTACAGGGTAACTATGGCTACACCTTC
CDR3aa: CSGLQGNYGYTF

j_gene: TRBJ2-3
v_gene: TRBV6-5
abundance: -
d_gene: TRBD1
CDR3nt: TGTGCCAGCAGTTATACCGGGACAGGGGTCGATACGCAGTATTTT
CDR3aa: CASSYTGTGVDTQYF

j_gene: TRBJ2-1
v_gene: TRBV4-3
abundance: few
d_gene: -
CDR3nt: TGCGCCAGCAGCCAATTTGGAGGGGGGGCGATCAATGAGCAGTTCTTC
CDR3aa: CASSQFGGGAINEQFF

j_gene: TRBJ1-5
v_gene: TRBV7-9
abundance: -
d_gene: TRBD1
CDR3nt: TGTGCCAGCAGTCCCGGACAGGGGGGCAATCAGCCCCAGCATTTT
CDR3aa: CASSPGQGGNQPQHF